Here is one T cell receptor (beta chain) with its context. The antigen is not known. The data were obtained in a study of cytomegalovirus exposure and HLA in healthy donors. Study in general: Out of approximately 170 million T cells, an earlier analysis found about 120 million unique TCR beta sequences in total. Study-level findings and limits: Through in vitro validation, a few CMV-associated chains were shown to be specific for CMV antigens. Presence/absence analyses took donor sequencing depth as roughly uniform. Donor immune exposure was known only as CMV serostatus.

Primers: 60 Vbeta forward and 13 Jbeta reverse. The assay was immunoSEQ multiplex PCR, and TCRdb's table has in-frame clones only and misses some. The sample consists of roughly 200,000 clones, 70% to 90% of them appearing once. V lost 0 bases to trimming and J lost 4 bases; unmatched junction nucleotides: 3. The germline V gene encodes CDR1 KGHSH and CDR2 LQKENI. The CDR3 has 16 residues. The chain recombines TRBV18 with TRBJ1-4, with 9 bases fitting TRBD1. The receptor comes from a man aged 25 to 45 in good health and CMV-seronegative. Sequencing used PBMCs. CDR3 sequence reads: CASSPPGTGYNEKLFF. The CDR3 nucleotides are TGTGCCAGCTCACCACCAGGGACAGGGTATAATGAAAAACTGTTTTTT.